This T cell receptor (beta chain) was obtained from a study of blood T cell repertoires in COVID-19. Germline lookup yields CDR1 SGHTA and CDR2 FQGTGA. This CDR3 comprises 14 residues. The germline V and J ends were trimmed by 5 bases and 5 bases, with 15 bases remaining between them. Clones were read by immunoSEQ multiplex PCR, and TCRdb kept only the in-frame ones, dropping some. This sample has approximately 150,000 clones, with roughly 86% found just once. The TCR was taken from a woman older than 75 with COVID-19, enrolled during active disease. Sequences were obtained from peripheral blood. The rearrangement links TRBV7-3 to TRBJ2-5; perhaps TRBD2 as D (6 bases). The CDR3 loop reads CASSPGTSGETQYF. CDR3 coding DNA: TGTGCCAGCAGCCCAGGGACCAGCGGGGAGACCCAGTACTTC.